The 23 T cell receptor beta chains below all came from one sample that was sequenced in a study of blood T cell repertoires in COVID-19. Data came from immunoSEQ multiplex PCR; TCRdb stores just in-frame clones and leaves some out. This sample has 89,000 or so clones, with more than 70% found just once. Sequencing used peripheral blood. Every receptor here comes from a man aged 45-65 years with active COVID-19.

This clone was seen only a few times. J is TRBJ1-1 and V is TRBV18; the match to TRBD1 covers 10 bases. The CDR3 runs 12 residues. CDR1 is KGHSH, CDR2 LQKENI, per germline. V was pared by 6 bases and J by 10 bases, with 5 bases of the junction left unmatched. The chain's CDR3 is CASSADRGTAFF. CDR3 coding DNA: TGTGCCAGCTCGGCGGACAGGGGGACAGCTTTCTTT. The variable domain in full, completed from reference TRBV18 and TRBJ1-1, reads NAGVMQNPRHLVRRRGQEARLRCSPMKGHSHVYWYRQLPEEGLKFMVYLQKENIIDESGMPKERFSAEFPKEGPSILRIQQVVRGDSAAYFCASSADRGTAFFGQGTRLTVV.

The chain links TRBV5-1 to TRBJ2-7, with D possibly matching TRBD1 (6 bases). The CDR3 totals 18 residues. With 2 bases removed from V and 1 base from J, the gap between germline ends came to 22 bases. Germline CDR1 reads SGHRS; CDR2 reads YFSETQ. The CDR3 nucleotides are TGCGCCAGCAGCTTTTCCACCGAAAGACAGGCCGTTTCCTACGAGCAGTACTTC. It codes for CASSFSTERQAVSYEQYF.

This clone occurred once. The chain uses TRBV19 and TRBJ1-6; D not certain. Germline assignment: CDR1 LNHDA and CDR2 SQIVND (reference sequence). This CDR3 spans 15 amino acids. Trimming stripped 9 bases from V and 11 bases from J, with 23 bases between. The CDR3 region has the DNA TGTGCCAGGGTACAGCGGGTAGTCAGTGGGGCACCCCTCCACTTT. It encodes CARVQRVVSGAPLHF.

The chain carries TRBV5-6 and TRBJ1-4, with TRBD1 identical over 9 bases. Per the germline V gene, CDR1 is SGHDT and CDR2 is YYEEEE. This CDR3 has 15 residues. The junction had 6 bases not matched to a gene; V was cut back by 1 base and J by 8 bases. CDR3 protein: CASSLSGTGYEKLFF. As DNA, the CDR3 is TGTGCCAGCAGCTTGTCCGGGACAGGGTACGAAAAACTGTTTTTT.

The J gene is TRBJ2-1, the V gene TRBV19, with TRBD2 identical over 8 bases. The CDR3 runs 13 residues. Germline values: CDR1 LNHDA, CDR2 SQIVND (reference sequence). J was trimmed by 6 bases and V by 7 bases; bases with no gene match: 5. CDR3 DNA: TGTGCCAGTACCCGGGAGGGGGGCAATGAGCAGTTCTTC. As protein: CASTREGGNEQFF.

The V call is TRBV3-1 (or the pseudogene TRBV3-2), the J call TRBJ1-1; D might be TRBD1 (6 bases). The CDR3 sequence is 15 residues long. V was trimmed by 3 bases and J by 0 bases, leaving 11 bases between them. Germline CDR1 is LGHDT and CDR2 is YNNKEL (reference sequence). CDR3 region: CASSQRTEMNTEAFF. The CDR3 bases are TGTGCCAGCAGCCAGAGGACAGAGATGAACACTGAAGCTTTCTTT.

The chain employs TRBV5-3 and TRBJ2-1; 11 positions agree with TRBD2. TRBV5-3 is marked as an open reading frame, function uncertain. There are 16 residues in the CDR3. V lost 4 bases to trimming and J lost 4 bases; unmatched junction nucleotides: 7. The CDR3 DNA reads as TGTGCCAGAAGCCGGGGACTAGCGGATCGTTACAATGAGCAGTTCTTC. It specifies CARSRGLADRYNEQFF.

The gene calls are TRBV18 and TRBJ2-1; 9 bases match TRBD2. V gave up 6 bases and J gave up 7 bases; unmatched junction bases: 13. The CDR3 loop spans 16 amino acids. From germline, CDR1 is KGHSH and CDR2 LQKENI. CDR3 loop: CASSISGRVGMNEQFF. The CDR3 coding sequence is TGTGCCAGCTCCATTAGCGGGAGAGTGGGGATGAATGAGCAGTTCTTC.

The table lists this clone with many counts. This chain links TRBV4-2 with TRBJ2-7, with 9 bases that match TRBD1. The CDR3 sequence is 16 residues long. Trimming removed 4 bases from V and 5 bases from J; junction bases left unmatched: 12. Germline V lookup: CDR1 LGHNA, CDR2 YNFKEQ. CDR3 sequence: CASSPDEGTGSNEQYF. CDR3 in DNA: TGTGCCAGCAGCCCAGATGAGGGGACAGGGTCTAACGAGCAGTACTTC.

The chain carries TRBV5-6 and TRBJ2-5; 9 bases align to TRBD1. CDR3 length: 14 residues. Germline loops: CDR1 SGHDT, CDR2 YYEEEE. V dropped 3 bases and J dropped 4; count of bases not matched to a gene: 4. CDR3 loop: CASSSGQGGETQYF. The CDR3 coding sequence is TGTGCCAGCAGCTCGGGACAGGGTGGAGAGACCCAGTACTTC. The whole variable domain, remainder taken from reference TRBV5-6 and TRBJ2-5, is DAGVTQSPTHLIKTRGQQVTLRCSPKSGHDTVSWYQQALGQGPQFIFQYYEEEERQRGNFPDRFSGHQFPNYSSELNVNALLLGDSALYLCASSSGQGGETQYFGPGTRLLVL.

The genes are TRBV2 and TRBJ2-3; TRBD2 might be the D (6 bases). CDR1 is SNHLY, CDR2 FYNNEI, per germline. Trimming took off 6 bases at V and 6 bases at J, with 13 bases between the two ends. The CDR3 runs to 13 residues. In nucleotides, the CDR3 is TGTGCCAGCAGCGCCGGGAGCCCGGATACGCAGTATTTT. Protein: CASSAGSPDTQYF. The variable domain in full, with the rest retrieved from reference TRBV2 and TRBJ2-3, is EPEVTQTPSHQVTQMGQEVILRCVPISNHLYFYWYRQILGQKVEFLVSFYNNEISEKSEIFDDQFSVERPDGSNFTLKIRSTKLEDSAMYFCASSAGSPDTQYFGPGTRLTVL.

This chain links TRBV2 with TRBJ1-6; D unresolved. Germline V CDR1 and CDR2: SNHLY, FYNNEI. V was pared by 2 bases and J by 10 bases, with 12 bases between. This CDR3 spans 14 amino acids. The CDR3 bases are TGTGCCAGCAGTGAACCCCTTGCGGGATCACCCCTCCACTTT. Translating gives CASSEPLAGSPLHF.

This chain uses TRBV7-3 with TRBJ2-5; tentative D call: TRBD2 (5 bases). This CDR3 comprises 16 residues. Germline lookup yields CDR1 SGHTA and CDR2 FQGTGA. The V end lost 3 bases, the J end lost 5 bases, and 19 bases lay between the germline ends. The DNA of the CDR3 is TGTGCCAGCAGCTTGGGTGGAGGACCCGTTTCGGAGACCCAGTACTTC. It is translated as CASSLGGGPVSETQYF.

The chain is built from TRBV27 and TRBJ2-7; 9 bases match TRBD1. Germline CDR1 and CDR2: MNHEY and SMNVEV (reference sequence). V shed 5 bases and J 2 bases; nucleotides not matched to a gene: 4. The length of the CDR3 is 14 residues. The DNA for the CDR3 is TGTGCCAGCAGTGTCGGACAGGGGCCCTACGAGCAGTACTTC. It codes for CASSVGQGPYEQYF.

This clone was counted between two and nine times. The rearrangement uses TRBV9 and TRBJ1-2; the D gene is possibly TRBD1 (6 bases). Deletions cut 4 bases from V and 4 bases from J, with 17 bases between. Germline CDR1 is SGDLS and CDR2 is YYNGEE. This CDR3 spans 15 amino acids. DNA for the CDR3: TGTGCCAGCAGCCAAAACAGGGCGCAGGCCTATGGCTACACCTTC. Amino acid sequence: CASSQNRAQAYGYTF.

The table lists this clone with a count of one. Here the CDR3 DNA reads TGTGCCAGCAGCCTCAGCAGGGGGCAGCCGGTGGAGACCCAGTACTTC. It codes for CASSLSRGQPVETQYF. This chain connects TRBV7-9 to TRBJ2-5, with 8 bases identical to TRBD1. The CDR3 runs 16 residues. The V segment lost 5 bases and the J segment 5 bases; nucleotides outside the gene matches: 13. In germline, CDR1 is SEHNR, CDR2 FQNEAQ (reference sequence).

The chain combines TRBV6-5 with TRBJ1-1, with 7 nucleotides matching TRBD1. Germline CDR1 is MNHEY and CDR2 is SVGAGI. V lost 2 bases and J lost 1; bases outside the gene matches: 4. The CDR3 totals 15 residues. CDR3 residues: CASSYGTVRNTEAFF. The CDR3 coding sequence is TGTGCCAGCAGTTACGGGACAGTTAGGAACACTGAAGCTTTCTTT.

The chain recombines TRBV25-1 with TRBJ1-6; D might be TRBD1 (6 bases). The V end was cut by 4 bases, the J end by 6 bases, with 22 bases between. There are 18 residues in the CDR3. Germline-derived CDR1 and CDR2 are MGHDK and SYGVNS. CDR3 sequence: CASSAPSPLDRSNSPLHF. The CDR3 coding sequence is TGTGCCAGCAGTGCCCCTTCCCCTCTGGACAGAAGTAATTCACCCCTCCACTTT.

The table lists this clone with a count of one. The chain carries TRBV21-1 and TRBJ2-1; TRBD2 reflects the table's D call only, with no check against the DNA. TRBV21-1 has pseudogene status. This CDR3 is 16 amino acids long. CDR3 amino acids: CASSHRLPPFENEQFF. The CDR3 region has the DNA TGTGCCAGCAGTCATAGACTTCCCCCGTTTGAGAATGAGCAGTTCTTC.

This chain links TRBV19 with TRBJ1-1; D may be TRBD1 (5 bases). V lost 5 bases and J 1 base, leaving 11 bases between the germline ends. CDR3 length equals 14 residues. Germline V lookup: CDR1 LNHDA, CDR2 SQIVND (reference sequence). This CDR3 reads CASSPGWKNTEAFF. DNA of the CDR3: TGTGCCAGTAGTCCAGGGTGGAAGAACACTGAAGCTTTCTTT.

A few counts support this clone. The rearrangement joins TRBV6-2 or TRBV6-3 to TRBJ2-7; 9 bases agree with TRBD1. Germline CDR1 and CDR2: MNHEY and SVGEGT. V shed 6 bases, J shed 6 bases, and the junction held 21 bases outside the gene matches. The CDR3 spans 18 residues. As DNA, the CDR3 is TGTGCCAGCAGCCCTCACGACGGGACAGGGAGTCGATACTCCGAGCAGTACTTC. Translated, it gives CASSPHDGTGSRYSEQYF.

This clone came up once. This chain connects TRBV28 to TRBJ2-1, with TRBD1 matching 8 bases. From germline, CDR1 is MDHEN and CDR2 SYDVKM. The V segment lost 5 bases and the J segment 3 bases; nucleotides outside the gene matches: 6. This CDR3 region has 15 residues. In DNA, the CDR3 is TGTGCCAGCAGTCCTCAGGGGGCTGACTACAATGAGCAGTTCTTC. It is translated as CASSPQGADYNEQFF.

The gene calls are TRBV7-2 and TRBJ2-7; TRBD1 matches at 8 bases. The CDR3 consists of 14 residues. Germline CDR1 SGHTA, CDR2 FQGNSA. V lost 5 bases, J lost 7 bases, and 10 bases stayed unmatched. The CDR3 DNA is TGTGCCAGCAGCGCGCCGGACAGGGCGTGGGAGCAGTACTTC. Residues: CASSAPDRAWEQYF. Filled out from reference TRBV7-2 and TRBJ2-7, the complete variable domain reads GAGVSQSPSNKVTEKGKDVELRCDPISGHTALYWYRQSLGQGLEFLIYFQGNSAPDKSGLPSDRFSAERTGGSVSTLTIQRTQQEDSAVYLCASSAPDRAWEQYFGPGTRLTVT.